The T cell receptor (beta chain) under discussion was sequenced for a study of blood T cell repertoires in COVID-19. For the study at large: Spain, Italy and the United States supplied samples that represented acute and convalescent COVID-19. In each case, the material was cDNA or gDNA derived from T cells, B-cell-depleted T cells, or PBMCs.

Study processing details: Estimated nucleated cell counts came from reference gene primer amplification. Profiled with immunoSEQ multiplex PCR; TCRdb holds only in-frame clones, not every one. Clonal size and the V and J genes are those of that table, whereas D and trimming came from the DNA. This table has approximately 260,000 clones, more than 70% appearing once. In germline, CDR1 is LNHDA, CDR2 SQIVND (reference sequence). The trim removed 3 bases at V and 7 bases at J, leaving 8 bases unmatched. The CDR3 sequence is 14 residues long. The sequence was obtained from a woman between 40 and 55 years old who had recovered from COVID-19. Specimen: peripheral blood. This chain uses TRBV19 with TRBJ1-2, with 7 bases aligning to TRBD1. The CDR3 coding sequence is TGTGCCAGTAGTATTCAGGGGGTGGGAGCTGGCTACACCTTC. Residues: CASSIQGVGAGYTF.